The 9 T cell receptor beta chains below all came from one sample that was sequenced in a study of long-term antiretroviral therapy in people with HIV. immunoSEQ v3.0 was run at survey level. Produced via immunoSEQ multiplex PCR; TCRdb's table is partial and in-frame only. This table holds about 38,000 clones, 80% to 85% found once. The material was unsorted PBMCs, obtained 1.5 years after starting antiretroviral therapy. The receptors were gathered from a man younger than 35 with HIV.

The CDR3 protein is CASSLGQGAENEQFF. Here the CDR3 DNA reads TGTGCCAGCAGTTTGGGACAGGGGGCGGAGAATGAGCAGTTCTTC. V and J are TRBV28 and TRBJ2-1; 12 bases are a match to TRBD1. The CDR3 sequence is 15 residues long. The V gene's germline CDR1 is MDHEN and CDR2 SYDVKM. The V gene end was trimmed by 3 bases and the J gene end by 7 bases; junction bases not matched to a gene: 4. The full variable domain, completed using reference TRBV28 and TRBJ2-1, is DVKVTQSSRYLVKRTGEKVFLECVQDMDHENMFWYRQDPGLGLRLIYFSYDVKMKEKGDIPEGYSVSREKKERFSLILESASTNQTSMYLCASSLGQGAENEQFFGPGTRLTVL.

The rearrangement uses TRBV2 and TRBJ2-1; 13 bases map to TRBD2. The CDR3 contains 18 residues. CDR1 is SNHLY and CDR2 is FYNNEI in the germline V gene. J gave up 2 bases and V 0 bases, and 4 bases lay outside the gene matches. The CDR3 loop reads CASSEAGTSGRAYNEQFF. DNA for the CDR3: TGTGCCAGCAGTGAAGCGGGAACTAGCGGGAGGGCCTACAATGAGCAGTTCTTC.

V usage is TRBV28 and J usage is TRBJ1-3; the D is unclear. Between the trimmed V and J ends, which lost 2 bases and 6 bases, there was a span of 2 bases. Germline V gives CDR1 MDHEN, CDR2 SYDVKM. The CDR3 runs to 11 residues. CDR3 sequence: CASSLKNTIYF. In DNA, the CDR3 is TGTGCCAGCAGTTTAAAAAACACCATATATTTT.

The chain joins TRBV15 to TRBJ1-1, with 10 bases aligning to TRBD1. With 8 bases clipped from V and 1 base from J, the junction kept 19 bases outside the gene matches. CDR1 is LNHNV, CDR2 YYDKDF, per germline (reference sequence). The CDR3 runs to 19 residues. In nucleotides, the CDR3 is TGTGCCACCGTCACAGAACGGGACAGGGGAGTCTTTTCGAACACTGAAGCTTTCTTT. Translating gives CATVTERDRGVFSNTEAFF.

This clone occurred a few times. The V call is TRBV9, the J call TRBJ1-1; D unresolved. Trimming cost V 0 bases and J 2 bases, with 11 bases left between them. The CDR3 has 15 amino acids. Germline CDR1 is SGDLS and CDR2 is YYNGEE. The CDR3 nucleotides read TGTGCCAGCAGCGTAGACAACAGCCTTAACACTGAAGCTTTCTTT. It encodes CASSVDNSLNTEAFF. The whole variable domain, filled in from reference TRBV9 and TRBJ1-1, reads DSGVTQTPKHLITATGQRVTLRCSPRSGDLSVYWYQQSLDQGLQFLIQYYNGEERAKGNILERFSAQQFPDLHSELNLSSLELGDSALYFCASSVDNSLNTEAFFGQGTRLTVV.

This rearrangement joins TRBV28 to TRBJ1-1; unclear D gene. There are 12 residues in the CDR3. Trimming removed 4 bases from V and 7 bases from J, with 10 bases in between. Germline lookup yields CDR1 MDHEN and CDR2 SYDVKM. In DNA, the CDR3 is TGTGCCAGCAGTTCTGGACGGATTGAAGCTTTCTTT. This translates into CASSSGRIEAFF.

The chain links TRBV27 to TRBJ2-7; D unclear. CDR1 and CDR2 from the germline V gene are MNHEY and SMNVEV (reference sequence). V gave up 6 bases and J gave up 6 bases, with 9 bases separating them. This CDR3 is built from 11 residues. The DNA of the CDR3 is TGTGCCAGCAGCTCGTGGGGCGAGCAGTACTTC. Translating gives CASSSWGEQYF.

The genes are TRBV20-1 and TRBJ2-3; D is ambiguous. Germline V gene data show CDR1 as DFQATT and CDR2 as SNEGSKA (reference sequence). V gave up 7 bases and J gave up 5 bases, with 1 base separating them. This CDR3 comprises 8 residues. CDR3 DNA: TGCAGTGGAGATACGCAGTATTTT. This translates into CSGDTQYF.

This clone was picked up a small number of times. The chain combines TRBV15 with TRBJ1-3; D gene ambiguous. Trimming left V 3 bases short and J 9 bases short, with 15 bases between. CDR1 is LNHNV and CDR2 is YYDKDF in the germline V gene (reference sequence). This CDR3 comprises 14 residues. CDR3 region: CATSRAGSSGTIYF. The CDR3 nucleotides read TGTGCCACCAGCAGGGCGGGCAGTAGTGGCACCATATATTTT.